This is a list of T cell receptor beta chains from one sample in a study of shared clonotypes between healthy human individuals. Sequenced by immunoSEQ multiplex PCR; TCRdb stores in-frame clones only, minus some. Of more than 2,000,000 clones detected, around 94% appear once; the ten largest clones hold roughly 0.14%. Sequenced input: naive CD4+ T cells sorted from blood. These receptors came from a young man in good health. The CDR3 runs from the conserved cysteine through the conserved F or W. D genes are given only for firm matches. Rows give clone size only sometimes, using once, few, many, or a class for an expanded clone.

cdr3_nt cdr3_aa clone_size d_call j_call v_call cdr3_length
TGTGCTAGCAGCTTTCACAAGGGGGCCCTATGGGGATTATACGGCTACACCTTC CASSFHKGALWGLYGYTF - TRBD1 TRBJ1-2 TRBV7-7 18
TGTGCCAGCAGTGAGTTTGACGGCCCCTACGAGCAGTACTTC CASSEFDGPYEQYF - - TRBJ2-7 TRBV6-1 14
TGTGCCAGCAGCAGCCCGGGACCCAAGATTTATACGCAGTATTTT CASSSPGPKIYTQYF once - TRBJ2-3 TRBV27 15
TGCGCCAGCAGCCAAGACGTCGCGGGAGAATCGGATACGCAGTATTTT CASSQDVAGESDTQYF - TRBD2 TRBJ2-3 TRBV4-3 16
TGTGCCAGCAGCTTGGGACAGCTCACCGGGGAGCTGTTTTTT CASSLGQLTGELFF once - TRBJ2-2 TRBV5-8 14
TGTGCCAGCAGCGTAAACTGGGGCAATCAGCCCCAGCATTTT CASSVNWGNQPQHF once - TRBJ1-5 TRBV11-2 14
TGCGCCAGCAGCTCGGACGGGAACTATGGCTACACCTTC CASSSDGNYGYTF - - TRBJ1-2 TRBV5-1 13
TGCAGCGTTGGCGGGGAGGGCTACACCTTC CSVGGEGYTF - - TRBJ1-2 TRBV29-1 10
TGCGCCAGCAGCTTGTACCGGGAGGGCCTTACCGGGGAGCTGTTTTTT CASSLYREGLTGELFF - TRBD2 TRBJ2-2 TRBV5-1 16
TGTGCCAGCAGCTTTCGGGGAGGGGGAGGAATAGGCAATCAGCCCCAGCATTTT CASSFRGGGGIGNQPQHF - - TRBJ1-5 TRBV7-2 18
TGTGCCAGTGGGGGGGGGCTGAACACTGAAGCTTTCTTT CASGGGLNTEAFF - - TRBJ1-1 TRBV19 13
TGTGCCAGCAGCCCCCAGGGCGGGGAGCTGTTTTTT CASSPQGGELFF - - TRBJ2-2 TRBV9 12
TGTGCCAGCAGTGCCAGACTCCCTCAAGCCGGAGCTTTCTTT CASSARLPQAGAFF - - TRBJ1-1 TRBV25-1 14
TGTGCCGGCGGCAGGGCCTGGACAGATACGCAGTATTTT CAGGRAWTDTQYF - - TRBJ2-3 TRBV30 13
TGTGCCAGCAGCCAAGCGATAAGCGCCCAGTACTTC CASSQAISAQYF - - TRBJ2-5 TRBV14 12
TGTGCCATCAGTGAGGGGGACAGGGACAATCAGCCCCAGCATTTT CAISEGDRDNQPQHF - TRBD1 TRBJ1-5 TRBV10-3 15
TGTGCCATCAGTGGGACCAGGGAAAACAATGAGCAGTTCTTC CAISGTRENNEQFF - - TRBJ2-1 TRBV10-3 14
TGTGCCAGCAGCGTGGGGACAGAGACTACCTACGAGCAGTACTTC CASSVGTETTYEQYF - TRBD1 TRBJ2-7 TRBV5-4 15
TGTGCCAGCAGATCGACAGTGATGAACACTGAAGCTTTCTTT CASRSTVMNTEAFF - - TRBJ1-1 TRBV27 14
TGCAGCGTTGCCGGGGGACAGTTCAATCAGCCCCAGCATTTT CSVAGGQFNQPQHF - TRBD1 TRBJ1-5 TRBV29-1 14
TGTGCCATAACTGAGGGGGACGAGCAGTTCTTC CAITEGDEQFF - - TRBJ2-1 TRBV10-3 11
TGTGCCACCAGGCCTGGAGGGACTAGCGGGAGGGCGGAAAACATTCAGTACTTC CATRPGGTSGRAENIQYF - TRBD2 TRBJ2-4 TRBV15 18
TGTGCCAGCAGCACTGGACAGGGTAAAAGCAATCAGCCCCAGCATTTT CASSTGQGKSNQPQHF - TRBD1 TRBJ1-5 TRBV2 16
TGTGCCAGCAGTTACGCGGGAGACCGGCGAACGGGGGAGCTGTTTTTT CASSYAGDRRTGELFF - TRBD2 TRBJ2-2 TRBV6-6 16
TGTGCCAGCTCCCGCACGACGACGGTTATGACAGGGGCGAACACTGAAGCTTTCTTT CASSRTTTVMTGANTEAFF - TRBD1 TRBJ1-1 TRBV18 19
TGCGCCAGCAGCCCCATTTGGCAGGGCAACACCGGGGAGCTGTTTTTT CASSPIWQGNTGELFF - - TRBJ2-2 TRBV5-1 16
TGTGCCAGCAGCTTGGACAGGGCATCCTACGAGCAGTACTTC CASSLDRASYEQYF few - TRBJ2-7 TRBV5-4 14
TGCGCCAGCAGCTTGGACAGGGAGCAGTACTTC CASSLDREQYF - - TRBJ2-5 TRBV5-1 11
TGTGCCAGCAGTCGGGGCAGAGCCCAAAAATTGCCCCAGCATTTT CASSRGRAQKLPQHF - - TRBJ1-5 TRBV7-8 15
TGTGCCAGCAGTTACTCCTTTAGGGGGGCCAACGTCCTGACTTTC CASSYSFRGANVLTF - - TRBJ2-6 TRBV6-6 15
TGTGCCAGCAGACCGGACACTGGCACCTCTGGAAACACCATATATTTT CASRPDTGTSGNTIYF - - TRBJ1-3 TRBV27 16
TGTGCCATCAGTATCCACTCCCAAGAGACCCAGTACTTC CAISIHSQETQYF - - TRBJ2-5 TRBV10-3 13
TGTGCCAGTAACATACAGGCGGCCACCGGGGAGCTGTTTTTT CASNIQAATGELFF - - TRBJ2-2 TRBV19 14
TGTGCCAGCTCACCCCTCTTGAGGGAGGGGGGCTACACCTTC CASSPLLREGGYTF once - TRBJ1-2 TRBV18 14
TGTGCCACCAGCAGAGAGATCTCTGCAGATACGCAGTATTTT CATSREISADTQYF - - TRBJ2-3 TRBV15 14
TGTGCCAGCAGCCTGAGGCCCACAGATACGCAGTATTTT CASSLRPTDTQYF once - TRBJ2-3 TRBV5-5 13
TGTGCCAGCAGTGAAGCGCTAAGTCTCGACAGGGGGCTTACCGGGGAGCTGTTTTTT CASSEALSLDRGLTGELFF - TRBD1 TRBJ2-2 TRBV2 19
TGCAGCGTGGGGACAGGGGCCAGCACTGAAGCTTTCTTT CSVGTGASTEAFF - TRBD1 TRBJ1-1 TRBV29-1 13
TGTGCCAGCAGCTTAGATCTATCAGGCACGCGCCCCTACGAGCAGTACTTC CASSLDLSGTRPYEQYF - - TRBJ2-7 TRBV7-9 17
TGCAGTGCTAGAGAGGCGGAGCAGTACTTC CSAREAEQYF - - TRBJ2-7 TRBV20-1 10
TGCGCCAGCAGCGAAGAAATCGCCCTAGGACTAGCGGGGAACACCGGGGAGCTGTTTTTT CASSEEIALGLAGNTGELFF - TRBD2 TRBJ2-2 TRBV4-3 20
TGTGCCACCAGCAGACACAAGTGGGATACGCAGTATTTT CATSRHKWDTQYF - - TRBJ2-3 TRBV15 13
TGCAGCGCCAGTAGGGGTCCGAATCAGCCCCAGCATTTT CSASRGPNQPQHF - - TRBJ1-5 TRBV29-1 13
TGTGCCAGCAGTGGACTAGCGGGGGGCACAGATACGCAGTATTTT CASSGLAGGTDTQYF - TRBD2 TRBJ2-3 TRBV2 15
TGTGCCAGTAGGCCAAGTGGGCTTTTCAGCTCCTACAATGAGCAGTTCTTC CASRPSGLFSSYNEQFF - - TRBJ2-1 TRBV19 17
TGTGCCAGCAGCCAAGGGGCTAGCGGGAGTGCAGATACGCAGTATTTT CASSQGASGSADTQYF - TRBD2 TRBJ2-3 TRBV14 16
TGTGCCAGCAGTCCAACGGACTATTACGAGCAGTACTTC CASSPTDYYEQYF - - TRBJ2-7 TRBV28 13
TGTGCCAGCAGCCGACAGGGGGCGGGCTACACCTTC CASSRQGAGYTF - TRBD1 TRBJ1-2 TRBV6-5 12
TGTGCCAGCAGCTTTAAGAGACTAGCGGGAGTTGGAGAGACCCAGTACTTC CASSFKRLAGVGETQYF - TRBD2 TRBJ2-5 TRBV5-8 17
TGTGCCAGCAGCTTGGCGGCTAGAGCTAGCAATCAGCCCCAGCATTTT CASSLAARASNQPQHF - - TRBJ1-5 TRBV5-6 16
TGTGCCAGCAGTTTATACGGACAGGGGGCCACTGAAGCTTTCTTT CASSLYGQGATEAFF - TRBD1 TRBJ1-1 TRBV6-6 15
TGTGCCAGCAGTATGACAGGGACGAACACTGAAGCTTTCTTT CASSMTGTNTEAFF - TRBD1 TRBJ1-1 TRBV9 14
TGCGCCAGCAGCACTTCAGGGCAAGAGACCCAGTACTTC CASSTSGQETQYF - - TRBJ2-5 TRBV5-1 13
TGTGCCAGCAGCCAAGCCTGGACAGGGTGGAATGAGCAGTTCTTC CASSQAWTGWNEQFF - TRBD1 TRBJ2-1 TRBV5-8 15
TGTGCCAGCAGGGCGGCCGGGACAGGGGGCACTGAAGCTTTCTTT CASRAAGTGGTEAFF - TRBD1 TRBJ1-1 TRBV7-9 15
TGTGCCAGTAGTATATCGACACACACCTACGAGCAGTACTTC CASSISTHTYEQYF - - TRBJ2-7 TRBV19 14
TGTGCCAGCACCTCATTCACAGATACGCAGTATTTT CASTSFTDTQYF - - TRBJ2-3 TRBV27 12
TGTGCCAGCAGCTTGGGACTAGCAACAGATACGCAGTATTTT CASSLGLATDTQYF - TRBD2 TRBJ2-3 TRBV11-2 14
TGTGCCAGTCGACAGGGTATCCTCTCTGGGGCCAACGTCCTGACTTTC CASRQGILSGANVLTF - TRBD1 TRBJ2-6 TRBV19 16